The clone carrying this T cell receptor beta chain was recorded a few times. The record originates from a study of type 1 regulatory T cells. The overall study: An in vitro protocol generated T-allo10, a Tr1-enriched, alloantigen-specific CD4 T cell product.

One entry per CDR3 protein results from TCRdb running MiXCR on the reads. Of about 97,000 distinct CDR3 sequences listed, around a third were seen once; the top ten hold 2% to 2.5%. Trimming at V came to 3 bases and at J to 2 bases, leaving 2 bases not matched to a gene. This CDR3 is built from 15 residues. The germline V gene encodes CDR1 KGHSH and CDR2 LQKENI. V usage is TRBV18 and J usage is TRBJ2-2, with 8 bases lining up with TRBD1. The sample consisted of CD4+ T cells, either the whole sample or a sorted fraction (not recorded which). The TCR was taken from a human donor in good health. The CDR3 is CASSPGQANTGELFF. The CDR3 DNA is TGTGCCAGCTCACCGGGACAGGCCAACACCGGGGAGCTGTTTTTT.